This is a list of T cell receptor beta chains from one sample in a study of blood T cell repertoires in COVID-19. Generated by immunoSEQ multiplex PCR, the TCRdb table keeps only in-frame clones and is missing some. The sample consists of about 250,000 clones, 88% of them appearing once. The sequenced material came from peripheral blood. The receptors originated from a woman aged 25 to 39 with COVID-19, enrolled during active disease. The CDR3 runs from the conserved cysteine through the conserved F or W. The D gene is left open where the match is weak. The listing skips clone size in some rows; elsewhere it reads once, few, many or a size class.

13 TRBJ1-3 . TRBV30 . CAWSQGSGNTIYF TGTGCCTGGAGTCAGGGGTCTGGAAACACCATATATTTT
12 TRBJ2-1 . TRBV25-1 . CASSESGAKQFF TGTGCCAGCAGTGAATCTGGGGCAAAGCAGTTCTTC
16 TRBJ2-2 TRBD1 TRBV4-1 . CASSLGDSANTGELFF TGCGCCAGCAGCCTGGGGGACAGCGCGAACACCGGGGAGCTGTTTTTT
15 TRBJ2-7 TRBD2 TRBV10-1 few CASSATSGGSYEQYF TGCGCCAGCAGTGCGACTAGCGGGGGCAGCTACGAGCAGTACTTC
18 TRBJ2-5 TRBD1 TRBV9 . CASSVGGWGQGNQETQYF TGTGCCAGCAGCGTAGGGGGGTGGGGACAGGGCAACCAAGAGACCCAGTACTTC
16 TRBJ1-2 . TRBV24-1 . CATSDSRGPGNYGYTF TGTGCCACCAGTGATTCCCGCGGACCGGGGAACTATGGCTACACCTTC
18 TRBJ2-1 . TRBV18 . CASSPPAAGGRDYNEQFF TGTGCCAGCTCACCGCCGGCCGCAGGGGGGAGAGACTACAATGAGCAGTTCTTC
19 TRBJ2-3 TRBD2 TRBV6-1 . CASSEDPGVASGPRDTQYF TGTGCCAGCAGTGAAGATCCCGGGGTGGCTAGCGGACCGAGGGATACGCAGTATTTT
15 TRBJ2-4 . TRBV19 . CASSILGATKNIQYF TGTGCCAGTAGTATTCTGGGGGCAACCAAAAACATTCAGTACTTC
14 TRBJ1-1 TRBD1 TRBV5-8 . CASSWGQRNTEAFF TGTGCCAGCAGCTGGGGACAGCGGAACACTGAAGCTTTCTTT
15 TRBJ2-3 . TRBV5-4 . CASSLGAGSTDTQYF TGTGCCAGCAGCTTGGGGGCGGGGTCCACAGATACGCAGTATTTT
17 TRBJ2-3 TRBD2 TRBV27 . CASSLQPSGRETDTQYF TGTGCCAGCAGTCTCCAACCGAGCGGGAGAGAGACAGATACGCAGTATTTT
18 TRBJ2-1 TRBD1 TRBV19 . CASSLLTGMGVIEGEQFF TGTGCCAGTAGCCTGTTGACAGGGATGGGGGTAATTGAGGGTGAGCAGTTCTTC
16 TRBJ2-1 . TRBV21-1 once CASSTWPFCFYNEQFF TGTGCCAGCAGCACCTGGCCCTTTTGCTTCTACAATGAGCAGTTCTTC
16 TRBJ2-1 . TRBV19 . CASSMVTGTWGNEQFF TGTGCCAGTAGTATGGTAACAGGGACCTGGGGGAATGAGCAGTTCTTC
15 TRBJ1-1 . TRBV18 once CASSPSDSRVGGAFF TGTGCCAGCTCACCCTCTGACAGTAGGGTGGGGGGGGCTTTCTTT
13 TRBJ1-2 . TRBV27 . CASSLSRRGGYTF TGTGCCAGCAGTTTATCCCGACGGGGAGGCTACACCTTC
14 TRBJ1-2 TRBD1 TRBV19 . CASSIGQGNYGYTF TGTGCCAGTAGTATAGGACAGGGCAACTATGGCTACACCTTC
16 TRBJ2-2 . TRBV28 . CASSSRGGGNTGELFF TGTGCCAGCAGTTCTCGCGGCGGCGGGAACACCGGGGAGCTGTTTTTT
13 TRBJ1-5 . TRBV7-8 . CASSSLGNQPQHF TGTGCCAGCAGCTCACTGGGCAATCAGCCCCAGCATTTT
17 TRBJ2-1 TRBD1 TRBV28 . CASSLLRLRDRDNEQFF TGTGCCAGCAGTTTACTTCGCCTCCGGGACAGGGACAATGAGCAGTTCTTC
15 TRBJ2-1 . TRBV4-1 . CASSQVRGGYNEQFF TGCGCCAGCAGCCAAGTTCGTGGGGGGTACAATGAGCAGTTCTTC
11 TRBJ2-7 . TRBV11-2 few CASRQAYEQYF TGTGCCAGCAGACAAGCCTACGAGCAGTACTTC
14 TRBJ1-5 . TRBV6-6 . CASSYGPKMAPQHF TGTGCCAGCAGTTATGGGCCTAAAATGGCGCCCCAGCATTTT
17 TRBJ1-3 TRBD1 TRBV28 . CASSQYRDRRSGNTIYF TGTGCCAGCAGCCAATATAGGGACAGACGCTCTGGAAACACCATATATTTT
16 TRBJ1-1 TRBD1 TRBV19 once CASSPQGALINTEAFF TGTGCCAGTAGTCCACAGGGGGCCTTAATAAACACTGAAGCTTTCTTT
16 TRBJ2-3 TRBD1 TRBV5-1 once CASSLQGAYSGDTQYF TGCGCCAGCAGCTTGCAGGGGGCATATAGTGGAGATACGCAGTATTTT
15 TRBJ1-1 TRBD1 TRBV24-1 . CATSDLRRQGPEAFF TGTGCCACCAGTGATTTGAGACGACAGGGTCCTGAAGCTTTCTTT
15 TRBJ2-7 TRBD1 TRBV6-2/TRBV6-3 . CASTPPGTGRREQYF TGTGCCAGCACCCCCCCCGGGACAGGGCGACGCGAGCAGTACTTC
16 TRBJ1-2 TRBD1 TRBV5-4 few CASSLGQGEDLYGYTF TGTGCCAGCAGCCTTGGACAGGGGGAGGACCTCTATGGCTACACCTTC
16 TRBJ2-1 TRBD2 TRBV11-3 . CASSATVGLANNEQFF TGTGCCAGCAGCGCGACCGTGGGACTAGCGAACAATGAGCAGTTCTTC
13 TRBJ2-1 TRBD2 TRBV12-3/TRBV12-4 . CATRVAGGNEQFF TGTGCCACCCGCGTAGCGGGAGGCAATGAGCAGTTCTTC
17 TRBJ2-1 TRBD2 TRBV7-6 . CASSLPPGGRLYNEQFF TGTGCCAGCAGCTTACCTCCGGGAGGACGATTGTACAATGAGCAGTTCTTC
14 TRBJ1-3 . TRBV2 . CASRARETGNTIYF TGTGCCAGCAGAGCCAGGGAAACTGGAAACACCATATATTTT
16 TRBJ2-3 TRBD2 TRBV7-8 . CASSLVPSGGTDTQYF TGTGCCAGCAGCTTAGTACCTAGCGGGGGCACAGATACGCAGTATTTT
16 TRBJ2-2 TRBD2 TRBV5-4 . CASSLASGRVTGELFF TGTGCCAGCAGCTTGGCTAGCGGGAGGGTTACCGGGGAGCTGTTTTTT
16 TRBJ1-5 . TRBV5-5 once CASSFYRTNSNQPQHF TGTGCCAGCAGCTTTTACAGGACGAATAGCAATCAGCCCCAGCATTTT